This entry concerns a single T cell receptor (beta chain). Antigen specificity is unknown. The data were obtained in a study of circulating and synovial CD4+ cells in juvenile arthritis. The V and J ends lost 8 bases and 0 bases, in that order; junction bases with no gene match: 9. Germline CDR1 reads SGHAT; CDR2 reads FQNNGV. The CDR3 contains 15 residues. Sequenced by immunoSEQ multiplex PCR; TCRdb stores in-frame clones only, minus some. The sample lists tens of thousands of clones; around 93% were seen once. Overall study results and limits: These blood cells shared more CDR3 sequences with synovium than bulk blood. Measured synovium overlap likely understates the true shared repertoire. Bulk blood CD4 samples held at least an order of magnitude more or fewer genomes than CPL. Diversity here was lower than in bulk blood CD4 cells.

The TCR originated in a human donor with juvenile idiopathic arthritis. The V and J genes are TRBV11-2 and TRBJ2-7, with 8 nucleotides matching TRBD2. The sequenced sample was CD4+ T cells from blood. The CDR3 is CASFPLAGSSYEQYF. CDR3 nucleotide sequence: TGTGCCAGCTTTCCCTTAGCGGGAAGCTCCTACGAGCAGTACTTC.